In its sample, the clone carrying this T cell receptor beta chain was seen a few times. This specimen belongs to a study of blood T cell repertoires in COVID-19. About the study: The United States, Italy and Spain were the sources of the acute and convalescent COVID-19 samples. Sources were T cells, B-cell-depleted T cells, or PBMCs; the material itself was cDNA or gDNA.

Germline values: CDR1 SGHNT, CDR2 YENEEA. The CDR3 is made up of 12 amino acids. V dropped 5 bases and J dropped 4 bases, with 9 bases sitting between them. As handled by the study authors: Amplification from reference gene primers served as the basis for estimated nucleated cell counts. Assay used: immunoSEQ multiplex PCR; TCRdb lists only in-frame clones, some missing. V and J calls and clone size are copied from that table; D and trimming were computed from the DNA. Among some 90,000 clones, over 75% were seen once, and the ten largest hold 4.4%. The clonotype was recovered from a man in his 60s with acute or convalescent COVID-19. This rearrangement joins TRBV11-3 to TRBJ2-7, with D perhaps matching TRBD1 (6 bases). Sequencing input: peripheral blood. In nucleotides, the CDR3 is TGTGCCAGCAGCCCACAGGGATACGAGCAGTACTTC. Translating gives CASSPQGYEQYF.